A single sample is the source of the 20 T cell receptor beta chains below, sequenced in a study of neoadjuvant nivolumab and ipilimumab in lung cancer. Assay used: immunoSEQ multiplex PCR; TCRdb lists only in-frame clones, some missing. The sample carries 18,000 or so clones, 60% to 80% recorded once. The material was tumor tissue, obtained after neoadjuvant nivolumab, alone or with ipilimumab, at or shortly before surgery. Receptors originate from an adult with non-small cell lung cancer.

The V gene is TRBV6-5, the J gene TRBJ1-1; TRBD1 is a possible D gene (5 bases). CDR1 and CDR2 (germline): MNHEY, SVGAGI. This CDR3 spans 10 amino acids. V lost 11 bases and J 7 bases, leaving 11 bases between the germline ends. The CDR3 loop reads CAARDYEAFF. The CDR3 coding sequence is TGTGCCGCACGGGACTATGAAGCTTTCTTT.

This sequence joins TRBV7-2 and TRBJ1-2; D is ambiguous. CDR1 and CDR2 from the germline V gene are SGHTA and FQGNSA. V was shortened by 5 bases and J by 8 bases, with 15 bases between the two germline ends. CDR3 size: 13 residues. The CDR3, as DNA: TGTGCCAGCAGCCTATACGGGGTGGAAGGCTACACCTTC. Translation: CASSLYGVEGYTF.

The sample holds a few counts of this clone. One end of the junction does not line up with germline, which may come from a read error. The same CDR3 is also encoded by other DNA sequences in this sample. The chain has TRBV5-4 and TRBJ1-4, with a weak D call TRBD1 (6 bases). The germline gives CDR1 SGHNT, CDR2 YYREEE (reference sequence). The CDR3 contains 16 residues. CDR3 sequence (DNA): TGCGCCAGCAGCCAAGGGGGGGGTGCAACTAATGAAAAACTGTTTTTT. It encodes CASSQGGGATNEKLFF.

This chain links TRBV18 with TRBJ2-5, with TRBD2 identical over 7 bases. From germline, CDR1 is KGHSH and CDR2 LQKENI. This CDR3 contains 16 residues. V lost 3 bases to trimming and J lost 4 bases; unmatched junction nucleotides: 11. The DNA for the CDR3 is TGTGCCAGCTCACCCGGGGCGGGGGTAAGAGGAGAGACCCAGTACTTC. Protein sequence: CASSPGAGVRGETQYF.

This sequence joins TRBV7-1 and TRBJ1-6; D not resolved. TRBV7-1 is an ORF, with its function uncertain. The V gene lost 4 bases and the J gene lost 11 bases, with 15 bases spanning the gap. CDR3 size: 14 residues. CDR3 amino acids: CASSLKGSMAPLHF. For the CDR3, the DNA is TGTGCCAGCAGCTTAAAGGGCAGTATGGCACCCCTCCACTTT.

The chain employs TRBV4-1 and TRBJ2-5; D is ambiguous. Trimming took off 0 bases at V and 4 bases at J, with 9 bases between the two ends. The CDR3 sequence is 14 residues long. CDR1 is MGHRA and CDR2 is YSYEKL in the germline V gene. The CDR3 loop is CASSQDPTSETQYF. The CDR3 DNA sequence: TGCGCCAGCAGCCAAGATCCCACATCAGAGACCCAGTACTTC.

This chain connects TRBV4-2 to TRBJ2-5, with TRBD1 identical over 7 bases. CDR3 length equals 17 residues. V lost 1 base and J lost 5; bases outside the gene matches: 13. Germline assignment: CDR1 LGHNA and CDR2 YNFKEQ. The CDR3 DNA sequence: TGTGCCAGCAGCCAAGGCGGAACAAGGGGGCTCGTGGAGACCCAGTACTTC. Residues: CASSQGGTRGLVETQYF.

CDR3 coding DNA: TGTGCCAGCAGCCAAGAAGCTAATTCACCCCTCCACTTT. It translates to CASSQEANSPLHF. The chain employs TRBV14 and TRBJ1-6; D unresolved. Trimming took off 0 bases at V and 6 bases at J, with 3 bases between the two ends. This CDR3 spans 13 amino acids. CDR1 is SGHDN and CDR2 is FVKESK in the germline V gene.

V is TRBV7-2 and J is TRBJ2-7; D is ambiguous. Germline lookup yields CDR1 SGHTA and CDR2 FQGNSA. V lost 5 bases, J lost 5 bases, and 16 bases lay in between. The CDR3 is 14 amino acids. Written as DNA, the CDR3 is TGTGCCAGCAGCCCACGAATGGGTAAGCACGAGCAGTACTTC. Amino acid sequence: CASSPRMGKHEQYF.

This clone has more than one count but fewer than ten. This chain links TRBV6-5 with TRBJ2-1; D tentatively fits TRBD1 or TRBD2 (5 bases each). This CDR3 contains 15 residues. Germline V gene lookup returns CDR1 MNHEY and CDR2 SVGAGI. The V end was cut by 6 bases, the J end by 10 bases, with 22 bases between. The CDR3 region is CASSPSPRGLGEQFF. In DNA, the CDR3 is TGTGCCAGCAGCCCCAGTCCGAGGGGCCTTGGGGAGCAGTTCTTC.

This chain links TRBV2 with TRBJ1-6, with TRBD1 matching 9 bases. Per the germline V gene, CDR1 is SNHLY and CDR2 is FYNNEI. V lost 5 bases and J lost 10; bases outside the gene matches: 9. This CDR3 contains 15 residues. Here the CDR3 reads CASSITGQGPSPLHF. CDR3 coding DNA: TGTGCCAGCAGTATAACGGGACAGGGTCCCTCACCCCTCCACTTT.

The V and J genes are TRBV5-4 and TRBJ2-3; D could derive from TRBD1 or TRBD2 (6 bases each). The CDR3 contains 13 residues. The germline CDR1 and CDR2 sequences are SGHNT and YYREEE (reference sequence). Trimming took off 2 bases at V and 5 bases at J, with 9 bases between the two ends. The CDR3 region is CASSFRGEDTQYF. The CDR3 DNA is TGTGCCAGCAGCTTTAGGGGGGAAGATACGCAGTATTTT.

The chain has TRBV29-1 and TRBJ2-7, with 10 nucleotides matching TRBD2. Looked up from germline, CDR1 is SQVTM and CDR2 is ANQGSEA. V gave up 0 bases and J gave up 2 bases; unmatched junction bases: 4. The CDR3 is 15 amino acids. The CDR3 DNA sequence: TGCAGCGTTGAAGAGGCACTAGCGGGGACCTACGAGCAGTACTTC. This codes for CSVEEALAGTYEQYF.

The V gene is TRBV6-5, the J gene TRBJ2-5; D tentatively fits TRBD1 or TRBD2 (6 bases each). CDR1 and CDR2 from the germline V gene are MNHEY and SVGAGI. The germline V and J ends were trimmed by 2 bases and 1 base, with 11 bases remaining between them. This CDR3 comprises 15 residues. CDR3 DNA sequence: TGTGCCAGCAGTTACGAGGGGGGCCGCCAAGAGACCCAGTACTTC. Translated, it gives CASSYEGGRQETQYF.

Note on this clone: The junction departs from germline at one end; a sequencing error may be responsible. In DNA form, the CDR3 reads TGCAGCGTTGGGGGGTGGCAGGGGAATAGGTTT. It specifies CSVGGWQGNRF. This chain links TRBV29-1 with TRBJ2-3, with D tentatively TRBD1 (6 bases). The CDR3 runs 11 residues. Per the germline V gene, CDR1 is SQVTM and CDR2 is ANQGSEA.

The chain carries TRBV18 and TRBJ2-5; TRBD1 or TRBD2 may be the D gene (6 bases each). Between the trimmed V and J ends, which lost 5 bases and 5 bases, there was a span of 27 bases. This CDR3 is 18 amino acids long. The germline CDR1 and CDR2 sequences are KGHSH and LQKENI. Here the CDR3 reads CASSTYPNRASGGETQYF. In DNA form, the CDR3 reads TGTGCCAGCTCAACATACCCAAACAGGGCCTCTGGAGGGGAGACCCAGTACTTC.

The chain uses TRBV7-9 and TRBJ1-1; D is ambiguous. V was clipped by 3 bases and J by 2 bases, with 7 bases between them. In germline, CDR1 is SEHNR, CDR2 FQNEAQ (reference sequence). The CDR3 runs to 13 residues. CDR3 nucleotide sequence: TGTGCCAGCAGCTTGACGGTTAACACTGAAGCTTTCTTT. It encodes CASSLTVNTEAFF.

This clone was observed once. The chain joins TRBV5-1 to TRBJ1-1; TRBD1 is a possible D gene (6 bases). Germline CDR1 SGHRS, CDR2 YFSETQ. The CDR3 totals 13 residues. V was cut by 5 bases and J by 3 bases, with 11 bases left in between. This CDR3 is CASSNRAYTEAFF. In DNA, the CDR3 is TGCGCCAGCAGTAACAGGGCTTACACTGAAGCTTTCTTT. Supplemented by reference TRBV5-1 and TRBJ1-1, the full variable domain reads KAGVTQTPRYLIKTRGQQVTLSCSPISGHRSVSWYQQTPGQGLQFLFEYFSETQRNKGNFPGRFSGRQFSNSRSEMNVSTLELGDSALYLCASSNRAYTEAFFGQGTRLTVV.

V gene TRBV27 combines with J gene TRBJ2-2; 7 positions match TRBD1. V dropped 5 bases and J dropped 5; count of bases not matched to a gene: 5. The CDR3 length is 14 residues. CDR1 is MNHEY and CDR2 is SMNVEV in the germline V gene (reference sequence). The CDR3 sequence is CASSPTGVTGELFF. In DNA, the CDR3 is TGTGCCAGCAGTCCTACAGGGGTTACCGGGGAGCTGTTTTTT.

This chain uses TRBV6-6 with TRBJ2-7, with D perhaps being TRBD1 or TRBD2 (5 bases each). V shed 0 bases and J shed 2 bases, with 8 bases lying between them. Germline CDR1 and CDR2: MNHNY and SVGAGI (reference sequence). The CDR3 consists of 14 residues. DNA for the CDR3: TGTGCCAGCAGTTACTCGGGACCCCCCTACGAGCAGTACTTC. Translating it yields CASSYSGPPYEQYF.